This T cell receptor (beta chain) was obtained from a study of blood T cell repertoires in COVID-19. Whole-study context: The United States, Italy and Spain provided the acute and convalescent COVID-19 samples. PBMCs, B-cell-depleted T cells, or T cells were the source of the cDNA or gDNA that made up the material.

As processed by the authors: Reference gene primers were amplified, and this amplification served to estimate nucleated cell counts. Data came from immunoSEQ multiplex PCR; TCRdb stores just in-frame clones and leaves some out. D and trimming come from the DNA, and the V and J calls and clone size come from that table. The sample holds 170,000 or so clones, around 87% seen once. Seattle cases were enrolled at active infection and followed longitudinally. This CDR3 spans 14 amino acids. Input material: peripheral blood. V gene TRBV21-1 combines with J gene TRBJ1-5; the table's D call, TRBD1, has no DNA check behind it. TRBV21-1 is deemed a pseudogene. The clonotype comes from a man in his sixties with COVID-19, enrolled during active disease. CDR3: CASSKQDTYQPQHF. In DNA form, the CDR3 reads TGTGCCAGCAGCAAACAGGACACTTATCAGCCCCAGCATTTT.